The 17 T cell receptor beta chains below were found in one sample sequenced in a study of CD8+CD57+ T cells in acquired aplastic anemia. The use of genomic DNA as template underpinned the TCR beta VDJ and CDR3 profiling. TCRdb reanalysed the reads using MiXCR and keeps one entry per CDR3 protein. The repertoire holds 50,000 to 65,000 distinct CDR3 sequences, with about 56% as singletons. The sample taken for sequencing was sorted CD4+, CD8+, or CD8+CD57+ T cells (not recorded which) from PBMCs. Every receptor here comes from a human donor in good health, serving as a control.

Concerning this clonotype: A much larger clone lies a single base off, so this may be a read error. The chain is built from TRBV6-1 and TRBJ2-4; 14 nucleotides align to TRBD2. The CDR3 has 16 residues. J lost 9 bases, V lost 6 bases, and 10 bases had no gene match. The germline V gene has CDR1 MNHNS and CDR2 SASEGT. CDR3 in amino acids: CASRETSGRAECIQYF. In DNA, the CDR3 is TGTGCCAGCAGGGAGACTAGCGGGAGGGCCGAGTGCATTCAGTACTTC.

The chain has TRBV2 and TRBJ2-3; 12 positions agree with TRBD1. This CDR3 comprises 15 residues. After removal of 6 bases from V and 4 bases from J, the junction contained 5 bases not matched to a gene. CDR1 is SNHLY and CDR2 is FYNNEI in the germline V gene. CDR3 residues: CASRTGTGGADTQYF. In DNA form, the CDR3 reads TGTGCCAGCAGGACCGGGACAGGGGGCGCAGATACGCAGTATTTT.

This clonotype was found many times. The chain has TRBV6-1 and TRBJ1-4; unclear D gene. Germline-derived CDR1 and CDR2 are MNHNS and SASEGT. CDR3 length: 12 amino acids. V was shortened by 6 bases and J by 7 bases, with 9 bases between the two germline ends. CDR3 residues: CASSRAGEKLFF. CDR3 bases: TGTGCCAGCAGCCGAGCGGGTGAAAAACTGTTTTTT.

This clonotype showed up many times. The CDR3 DNA sequence: TGTGCCAGCAGTTCGAGGTTGGGGGGGCCCTACGAGCAGTACTTC. Translating gives CASSSRLGGPYEQYF. V and J are TRBV27 and TRBJ2-7; tentatively, D is TRBD2 (7 bases). Germline V gene sequence: CDR1 MNHEY, CDR2 SMNVEV (reference sequence). This CDR3 has 15 amino acids. Trimming removed 4 bases at V and 2 bases at J, with 15 bases between.

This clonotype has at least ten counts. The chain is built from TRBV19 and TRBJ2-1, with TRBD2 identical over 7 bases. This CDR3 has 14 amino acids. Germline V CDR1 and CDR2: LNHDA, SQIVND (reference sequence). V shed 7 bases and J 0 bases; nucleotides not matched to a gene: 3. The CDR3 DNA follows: TGTGCCAGTAAGGAGCGGGACTCCTACAATGAGCAGTTCTTC. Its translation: CASKERDSYNEQFF.

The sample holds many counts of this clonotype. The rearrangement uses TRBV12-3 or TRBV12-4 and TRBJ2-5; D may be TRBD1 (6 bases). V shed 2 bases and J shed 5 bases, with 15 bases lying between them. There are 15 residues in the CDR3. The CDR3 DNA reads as TGTGCCAGCAGTTTAAGGGGGTCCCGTGGGGAGACCCAGTACTTC. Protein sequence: CASSLRGSRGETQYF.

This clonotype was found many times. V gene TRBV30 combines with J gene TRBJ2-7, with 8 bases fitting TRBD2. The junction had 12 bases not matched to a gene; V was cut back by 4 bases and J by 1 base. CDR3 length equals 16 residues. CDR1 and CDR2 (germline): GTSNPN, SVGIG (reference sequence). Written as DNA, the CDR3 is TGTGCCTGGACGGGAGGGGCGGGAGGCAAGTCCTACGAGCAGTACTTC. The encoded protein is CAWTGGAGGKSYEQYF.

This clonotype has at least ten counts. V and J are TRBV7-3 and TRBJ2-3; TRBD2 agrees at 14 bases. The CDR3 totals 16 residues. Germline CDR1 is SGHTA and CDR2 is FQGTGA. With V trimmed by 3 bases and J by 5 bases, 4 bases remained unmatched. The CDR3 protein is CASSFSGTSGRDTQYF. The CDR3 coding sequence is TGTGCCAGCAGCTTCTCAGGGACTAGCGGGAGAGATACGCAGTATTTT.

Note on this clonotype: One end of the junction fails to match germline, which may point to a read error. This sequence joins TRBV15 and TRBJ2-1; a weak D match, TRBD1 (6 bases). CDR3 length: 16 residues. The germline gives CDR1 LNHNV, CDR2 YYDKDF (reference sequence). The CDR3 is CATSRGGGLSYNEQLF. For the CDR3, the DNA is TGTGCCACCAGCAGAGGAGGGGGTCTCTCCTACAATGAGCAGCTCTTC.

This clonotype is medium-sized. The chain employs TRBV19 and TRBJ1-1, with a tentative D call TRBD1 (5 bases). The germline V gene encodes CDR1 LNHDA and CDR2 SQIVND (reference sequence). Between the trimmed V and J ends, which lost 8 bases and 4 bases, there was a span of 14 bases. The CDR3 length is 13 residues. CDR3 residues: CASVARVGTEAFF. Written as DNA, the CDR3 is TGTGCCAGTGTGGCCAGGGTAGGCACTGAAGCTTTCTTT.

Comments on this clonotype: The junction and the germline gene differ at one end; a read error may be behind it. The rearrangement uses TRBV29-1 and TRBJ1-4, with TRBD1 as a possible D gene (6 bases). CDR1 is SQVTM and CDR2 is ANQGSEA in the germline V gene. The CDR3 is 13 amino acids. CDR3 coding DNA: TGCAGCGTTGTGGACAGACCAAATGAAGAACTGTTTTTT. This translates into CSVVDRPNEELFF.

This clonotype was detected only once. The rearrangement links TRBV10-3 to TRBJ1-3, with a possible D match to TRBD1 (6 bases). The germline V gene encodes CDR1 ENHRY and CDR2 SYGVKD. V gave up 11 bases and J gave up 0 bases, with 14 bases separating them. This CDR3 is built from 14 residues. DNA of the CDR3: TGTGCCGCCCGGGACACCTACTCTGGAAACACCATATATTTT. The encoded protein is CAARDTYSGNTIYF.

The CDR3 region is CASSIASEGQPQHF. CDR3 bases: TGTGCCAGTAGTATCGCCAGTGAAGGTCAGCCCCAGCATTTT. The chain joins TRBV19 to TRBJ1-5; D remains unclear. Trimming removed 3 bases at V and 6 bases at J, with 12 bases between. Germline assignment: CDR1 LNHDA and CDR2 SQIVND (reference sequence). This CDR3 is 14 amino acids long.

The CDR3 bases are TGTGCCAGCAGCGAGGGACTATATGGCTACACCTTC. Its translation is CASSEGLYGYTF. J is TRBJ1-2 and V is TRBV9, with D perhaps TRBD1 (5 bases). The germline gives CDR1 SGDLS, CDR2 YYNGEE. This CDR3 is 12 amino acids long. The V end lost 3 bases, the J end lost 5 bases, and 8 bases lay between the germline ends.

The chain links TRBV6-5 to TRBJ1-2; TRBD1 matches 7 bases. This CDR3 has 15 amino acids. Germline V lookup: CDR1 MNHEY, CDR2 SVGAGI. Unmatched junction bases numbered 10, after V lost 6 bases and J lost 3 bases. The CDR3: CASRYDREVDYGYTF. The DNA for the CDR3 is TGTGCCAGCAGGTACGACAGGGAAGTGGACTATGGCTACACCTTC.

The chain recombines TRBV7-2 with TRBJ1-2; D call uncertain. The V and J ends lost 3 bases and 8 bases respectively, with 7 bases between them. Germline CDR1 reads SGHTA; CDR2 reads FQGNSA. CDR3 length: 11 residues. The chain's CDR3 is CASSLEFGYTF. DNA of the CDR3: TGTGCCAGCAGCTTGGAGTTCGGCTACACCTTC.

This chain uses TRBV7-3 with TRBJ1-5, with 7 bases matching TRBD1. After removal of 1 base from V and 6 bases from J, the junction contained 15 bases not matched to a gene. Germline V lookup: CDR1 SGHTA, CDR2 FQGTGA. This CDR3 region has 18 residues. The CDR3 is CASSLRLGQVLAFQPQHF. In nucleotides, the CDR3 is TGTGCCAGCAGCTTAAGGTTAGGACAGGTACTGGCGTTTCAGCCCCAGCATTTT.